The clone carrying this T cell receptor beta chain occurred a few times. Its antigen is as yet unknown. The data stem from a study of response to subunit inactivated influenza vaccine. Study-wide findings and caveats: The study's authors posited that every seasonal influenza vaccination enlists few new T cells.

TCRdb re-analysed the RT-PCR reads in MiXCR, keeping a single row per CDR3 protein. The sample shows approximately 680,000 distinct CDR3 sequences, around 14% of them seen only once. The length of the CDR3 is 13 residues. V was clipped by 4 bases and J by 8 bases; unmatched bases: 5. This material consisted of PBMCs from blood, taken 11 to 12 days after vaccination. J is TRBJ1-2 and V is TRBV12-3 or TRBV12-4, with 9 bases matching TRBD1. The sequence was collected from a man over 45 who received an inactivated influenza vaccine. CDR3: CASSYWTGDGYTF. Here the CDR3 DNA reads TGTGCCAGCAGTTACTGGACAGGGGACGGCTACACCTTC.